Presented here are 3 T cell receptor beta chains from one specimen sequenced in a study of shared clonotypes between healthy human individuals (TCRdb year 2020). The method was the immunoSEQ multiplex PCR assay. The table was pulled from immuneACCESS by TCRdb, which kept in-frame rearrangements only. Such tables lose some clones; where checked, under half of the loss comes from unresolved V genes, and the rest has no known cause. This sample has millions of clones in its table, and 85% to 95% of those were observed once. The top ten clonotypes cover more than 0.1% of the sample. Sequenced: naive CD4+ T cells sorted from blood. What the cell subset or site label conveys for this sample: CD45RA+ positively selected. The receptors stem from a man aged 18 to 29 in good health.

The rearrangement joins TRBV6-1 to TRBJ1-2, with 7 bases lining up with TRBD1. Germline CDR1 MNHNS, CDR2 SASEGT. The CDR3 runs to 14 residues. J gave up 4 bases and V 1 base, and 3 bases lay outside the gene matches. CDR3 loop: CASSEGWTGYGYTF. The CDR3 DNA reads as TGTGCCAGCAGTGAAGGGTGGACAGGCTATGGCTACACCTTC.

This chain uses TRBV5-8 with TRBJ2-2, with TRBD1 matching 11 bases. This CDR3 has 15 amino acids. V shed 4 bases and J 6 bases; nucleotides not matched to a gene: 5. CDR1 and CDR2 from the germline V gene are SGHTS and YDEGEE. The CDR3 protein is CASSTRDRGSGELFF. The CDR3 nucleotides read TGTGCCAGCAGCACCCGGGACAGGGGGTCCGGGGAGCTGTTTTTT.

The chain carries TRBV6-6 and TRBJ1-2; D is uncertain. Deletions cut 6 bases from V and 4 bases from J, with 9 bases between. The CDR3 has 12 residues. Looked up from germline, CDR1 is MNHNY and CDR2 is SVGAGI (reference sequence). The CDR3 spells CASSPPTYGYTF. DNA of the CDR3: TGTGCCAGCAGCCCTCCGACCTATGGCTACACCTTC.